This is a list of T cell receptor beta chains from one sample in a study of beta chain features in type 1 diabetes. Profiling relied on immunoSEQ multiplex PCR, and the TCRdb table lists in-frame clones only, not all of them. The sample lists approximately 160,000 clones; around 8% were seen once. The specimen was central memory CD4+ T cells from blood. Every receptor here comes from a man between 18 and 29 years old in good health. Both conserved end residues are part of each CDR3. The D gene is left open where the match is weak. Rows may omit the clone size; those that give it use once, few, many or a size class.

CDR3 protein: CASSSTGFVQPQHF
CDR3 DNA: TGTGCCAGCAGCTCGACAGGGTTCGTCCAGCCCCAGCATTTT
V gene: TRBV28
D gene: TRBD1
clone size: few
J gene: TRBJ1-5

CDR3 protein: CASSFVPGTGVNSPLHF
CDR3 DNA: TGTGCCAGTAGTTTTGTCCCCGGGACAGGGGTAAATTCACCCCTCCACTTT
V gene: TRBV19
D gene: TRBD1
clone size: few
J gene: TRBJ1-6

CDR3 protein: CASSSPTSGSRNEQFF
CDR3 DNA: TGTGCCAGCAGTTCCCCTACTAGCGGGAGTCGGAATGAGCAGTTCTTC
V gene: TRBV28
D gene: TRBD2
clone size: -
J gene: TRBJ2-1

CDR3 protein: CASSHHKEQGMNTEAFF
CDR3 DNA: TGTGCCAGCAGTCACCACAAGGAACAGGGGATGAACACTGAAGCTTTCTTT
V gene: TRBV2
D gene: TRBD1
clone size: -
J gene: TRBJ1-1

CDR3 protein: CAISELQGAYEQYF
CDR3 DNA: TGTGCCATCAGTGAACTGCAGGGGGCCTACGAGCAGTACTTC
V gene: TRBV10-3
D gene: TRBD1
clone size: -
J gene: TRBJ2-7

CDR3 protein: CASSLIGLAGLSSTDTQYF
CDR3 DNA: TGTGCCAGCAGCTTAATTGGACTAGCGGGCCTCTCTAGCACAGATACGCAGTATTTT
V gene: TRBV7-3
D gene: TRBD2
clone size: few
J gene: TRBJ2-3

CDR3 protein: CASSPGQGGDTQYF
CDR3 DNA: TGTGCCAGCAGCCCCGGACAGGGGGGAGATACGCAGTATTTT
V gene: TRBV4-2
D gene: TRBD1
clone size: -
J gene: TRBJ2-3

CDR3 protein: CASSQEVTGTGGPDTQYF
CDR3 DNA: TGTGCCAGCAGCCAAGAAGTCACCGGGACAGGGGGACCAGATACGCAGTATTTT
V gene: TRBV4-2
D gene: TRBD1
clone size: few
J gene: TRBJ2-3

CDR3 protein: CASSLVGFDEQYF
CDR3 DNA: TGTGCCAGCAGCTTGGTCGGGTTTGACGAGCAGTACTTC
V gene: TRBV5-8
D gene: -
clone size: few
J gene: TRBJ2-7

CDR3 protein: CAISAAEREGTQYF
CDR3 DNA: TGTGCCATCAGTGCCGCCGAGCGGGAGGGGACCCAGTACTTC
V gene: TRBV10-3
D gene: TRBD2
clone size: -
J gene: TRBJ2-5

CDR3 protein: CASSLQGVDYGYTF
CDR3 DNA: TGTGCCAGCAGTCTTCAGGGGGTCGACTATGGCTACACCTTC
V gene: TRBV28
D gene: TRBD1
clone size: few
J gene: TRBJ1-2

CDR3 protein: CAWSVRHGKNTEAFF
CDR3 DNA: TGTGCCTGGAGTGTACGACACGGGAAGAACACTGAAGCTTTCTTT
V gene: TRBV30
D gene: -
clone size: -
J gene: TRBJ1-1

CDR3 protein: CASSGILGVNNEQFF
CDR3 DNA: TGTGCCAGCAGCGGAATTTTAGGAGTTAACAATGAGCAGTTCTTC
V gene: TRBV9
D gene: -
clone size: many
J gene: TRBJ2-1

CDR3 protein: CASSATGMNTEAFF
CDR3 DNA: TGTGCCAGCAGCGCGACAGGTATGAACACTGAAGCTTTCTTT
V gene: TRBV9
D gene: -
clone size: -
J gene: TRBJ1-1